This T cell receptor beta chain is drawn from a study of blood T cell repertoires in COVID-19. Study-wide background: There were acute and convalescent COVID-19 samples, and they came from the United States, Italy and Spain.

Here immunoSEQ multiplex PCR was the method, and the copy in TCRdb shows in-frame clones only, minus some. The sample contains about 400,000 clones, about 88% of which appear only once. The CDR3 length is 15 residues. The germline gives CDR1 SEHNR, CDR2 FQNEAQ (reference sequence). J was trimmed by 6 bases and V by 7 bases; bases with no gene match: 8. This receptor was identified in a human donor in a cohort sampled during active COVID-19. Sequencing was carried out using peripheral blood. The V gene is TRBV7-9, the J gene TRBJ1-4; 10 nucleotides agree with TRBD1. CDR3 nucleotides: TGTGCCAGCACCCCACCGGGACAGGGGCATGAAAAACTGTTTTTT. Translation: CASTPPGQGHEKLFF.